What follows are 27 T cell receptor beta chains derived from one specimen sequenced in a study of T cells after yellow fever vaccination. TCRdb reanalysed the 5' RACE reads using MiXCR and keeps one entry per CDR3 protein. The sample consists of some 340,000 distinct CDR3 sequences, about 10% of them appearing once. The specimen comprised CD4+ T cells sorted from PBMCs, sampled 45 days after the yellow fever booster vaccination. Every receptor here comes from a man between 18 and 35 years old who received the YFV17D yellow fever vaccine.

The J gene is TRBJ1-2, the V gene TRBV6-1, with no clear D. The CDR3 is made up of 15 amino acids. Germline CDR1 reads MNHNS; CDR2 reads SASEGT. Deletions cut 1 base from V and 3 bases from J, with 12 bases between. For the CDR3, the DNA is TGTGCCAGCAGTGAAGTTCCCAGACGTGACTATGGCTACACCTTC. This gives the protein CASSEVPRRDYGYTF.

This clonotype appeared many times. The gene calls are TRBV5-1 and TRBJ2-1; D unresolved. The ends were cut back, 4 bases at V and 3 bases at J, with 8 bases in the middle. The CDR3 is 13 residues long. Germline CDR1 reads SGHRS; CDR2 reads YFSETQ. CDR3 in amino acids: CASSGGFYNEQFF. The DNA of the CDR3 is TGCGCCAGCAGCGGTGGGTTCTACAATGAGCAGTTCTTC.

This clonotype was seen more than once but under ten times. The chain is built from TRBV6-5 and TRBJ1-6; 7 bases agree with TRBD1. The CDR3 runs 16 residues. Germline CDR1 reads MNHEY; CDR2 reads SVGAGI. With V trimmed by 5 bases and J by 7 bases, 11 bases remained unmatched. The CDR3 region is CASSHVRQGGNSPLHF. The CDR3 region has the DNA TGTGCCAGCAGTCACGTGAGACAGGGAGGCAATTCACCCCTCCACTTT.

The chain employs TRBV12-3 or TRBV12-4 and TRBJ2-1, with 7 positions matching TRBD2. The trim removed 10 bases at V and 16 bases at J, leaving 22 bases unmatched. The CDR3 spans 14 residues. The DNA for the CDR3 is TGTGCCACCTCTCTGGGGTGGGGGGGTCCGGATCAATTCTTC. This gives the protein CATSLGWGGPDQFF.

The chain employs TRBV12-3 or TRBV12-4 and TRBJ2-7; TRBD2 aligns across 8 bases. With V trimmed by 3 bases and J by 3 bases, 7 bases remained unmatched. The CDR3 extends over 15 amino acids. The CDR3, as DNA: TGTGCCAGCAGTTTGGGGGGCGGGGGGTTCTACGAGCAGTACTTC. This sequence encodes CASSLGGGGFYEQYF.

This clonotype was seen repeatedly, ten times or more. The gene calls are TRBV11-1 and TRBJ2-7; D not resolved. Germline values: CDR1 SGHAT, CDR2 FQDESV (reference sequence). V was pared by 4 bases and J by 3 bases, with 10 bases between. This CDR3 spans 13 amino acids. Written as DNA, the CDR3 is TGTGCCAGCAGCTGGACGGAAGACTACGAGCAGTACGTC. Its protein is CASSWTEDYEQYV.

The chain carries TRBV7-2 and TRBJ2-5; D might be TRBD2 (6 bases). Trimming cost V 2 bases and J 5 bases, with 15 bases left between them. Per the germline V gene, CDR1 is SGHTA and CDR2 is FQGNSA. There are 15 residues in the CDR3. The CDR3 loop is CASSLQAGNGETQYF. In DNA, the CDR3 is TGTGCCAGCAGCTTACAGGCGGGGAACGGCGAGACCCAGTACTTC.

This clonotype was recorded a few times. The chain is built from TRBV2 and TRBJ2-7; D is ambiguous. The CDR3 is 15 residues long. V dropped 4 bases and J dropped 0 bases, with 13 bases sitting between them. Germline assignment: CDR1 SNHLY and CDR2 FYNNEI. CDR3 amino acids: CASSVLSWGSYEQYV. The DNA of the CDR3 is TGTGCCAGCAGTGTTCTTTCATGGGGCTCCTACGAGCAGTACGTC.

This clonotype was counted between two and nine times. This sequence joins TRBV28 and TRBJ1-2; TRBD1 matches 7 bases. This CDR3 spans 14 amino acids. Looked up from germline, CDR1 is MDHEN and CDR2 is SYDVKM. V was clipped by 4 bases and J by 2 bases; unmatched bases: 4. The CDR3 region is CASSSTGWNYGYTF. The CDR3 nucleotides are TGTGCCAGCAGTTCGACAGGGTGGAACTATGGCTACACCTTC.

This clonotype showed up many times. The chain carries TRBV2 and TRBJ1-5; tentatively, D is TRBD1 (6 bases). The CDR3 is 13 amino acids. V was clipped by 6 bases and J by 5 bases, with 11 bases between them. In germline, CDR1 is SNHLY, CDR2 FYNNEI. The CDR3 is CASSPDRYQPQHF. CDR3 in DNA: TGTGCCAGCAGCCCAGACAGGTATCAGCCCCAGCATTTT. Looking up the rest from reference TRBV2 and TRBJ1-5 gives the full variable domain: EPEVTQTPSHQVTQMGQEVILRCVPISNHLYFYWYRQILGQKVEFLVSFYNNEISEKSEIFDDQFSVERPDGSNFTLKIRSTKLEDSAMYFCASSPDRYQPQHFGDGTRLSIL.

The sample holds a few counts of this clonotype. The chain employs TRBV4-2 and TRBJ2-6; D is unclear. Trimming took 4 bases from V and 0 from J, leaving 16 bases between them. CDR1 and CDR2 from the germline V gene are LGHNA and YNFKEQ. The CDR3 consists of 18 residues. The CDR3 DNA reads TGTGCCAGCAGCCTACACGTGAGATCAAGCTCTGGGGCCAACGTCCTGACTTTC. Translating gives CASSLHVRSSSGANVLTF.

V and J are TRBV5-1 and TRBJ1-1; 8 bases are a match to TRBD1. Unmatched junction bases numbered 13, after V lost 0 bases and J lost 6 bases. CDR3 size: 17 residues. Germline CDR1 is SGHRS and CDR2 is YFSETQ. In DNA, the CDR3 is TGCGCCAGCAGCTTGGTTGGGACAGGACAAGTGGGCTCTGAAGCTTTCTTT. This translates into CASSLVGTGQVGSEAFF.

The table lists this clonotype with a few counts. The chain has TRBV5-6 and TRBJ2-2; no clear D gene. Germline lookup yields CDR1 SGHDT and CDR2 YYEEEE. The CDR3 has 13 residues. Deletions cut 4 bases from V and 7 bases from J, with 11 bases between. The CDR3 DNA reads TGTGCCAGCAGCCGGGCAGGCGGCGGGGAGCTGTTTTTT. Residues: CASSRAGGGELFF.

This clonotype was seen repeatedly, ten times or more. The chain couples TRBV19 to TRBJ2-7; the D gene is possibly TRBD2 (6 bases). The V and J ends lost 3 bases and 2 bases respectively, with 11 bases between them. The CDR3 runs to 14 residues. The germline V gene encodes CDR1 LNHDA and CDR2 SQIVND (reference sequence). CDR3 nucleotides: TGTGCCAGTAGTATTAACCCGGGGGCCTACGAGCAGTACTTC. Amino acids: CASSINPGAYEQYF. Filled out from reference TRBV19 and TRBJ2-7, the complete variable domain reads DGGITQSPKYLFRKEGQNVTLSCEQNLNHDAMYWYRQDPGQGLRLIYYSQIVNDFQKGDIAEGYSVSREKKESFPLTVTSAQKNPTAFYLCASSINPGAYEQYFGPGTRLTVT.

The rearrangement joins TRBV5-1 to TRBJ1-1, with D tentatively TRBD1 (5 bases). Germline V gene data show CDR1 as SGHRS and CDR2 as YFSETQ. This CDR3 is built from 16 residues. Trimming cost V 4 bases and J 1 base, with 17 bases left between them. CDR3 sequence reads: CASSNRTPIRNTEAFF. In DNA, the CDR3 is TGCGCCAGCAGCAACAGGACTCCGATAAGGAACACTGAAGCTTTCTTT.

This clonotype has a handful of counts. The rearrangement uses TRBV29-1 and TRBJ2-2; maybe TRBD2 (5 bases). CDR3 size: 14 residues. CDR1 is SQVTM, CDR2 ANQGSEA, per germline. V was trimmed by 4 bases and J by 0 bases, leaving 9 bases between them. CDR3 loop: CSVATGSNTGELFF. CDR3 coding DNA: TGCAGCGTTGCAACGGGATCGAACACCGGGGAGCTGTTTTTT.

This clonotype has a count of ten or more. CDR3 amino acids: CASSPKGGPPGTDTQYF. The DNA of the CDR3 is TGCGCCAGCAGCCCGAAGGGGGGCCCTCCTGGCACAGATACGCAGTATTTT. The rearrangement links TRBV5-1 to TRBJ2-3; D assignment may be TRBD1 or TRBD2 (6 bases each). From germline, CDR1 is SGHRS and CDR2 YFSETQ. CDR3 length equals 17 residues. With 4 bases removed from V and 1 base from J, the gap between germline ends came to 19 bases.

The chain employs TRBV4-3 and TRBJ1-4, with a tentative D call TRBD1 (5 bases). V lost 5 bases to trimming and J lost 0 bases, with 10 bases between them. From germline, CDR1 is LGHNA and CDR2 YSLEER. This CDR3 spans 15 amino acids. CDR3 DNA sequence: TGCGCCAGCAGCACTGACAGTGCAACTAATGAAAAACTGTTTTTT. Translating gives CASSTDSATNEKLFF.

This clonotype turned up a few times. This chain connects TRBV25-1 to TRBJ1-5; the D gene is possibly TRBD1 (5 bases). The CDR3 is 12 amino acids. The germline V gene encodes CDR1 MGHDK and CDR2 SYGVNS. Between the trimmed V and J ends, which lost 8 bases and 4 bases, there was a span of 9 bases. The CDR3 loop reads CASRWGNQPQHF. DNA for the CDR3: TGTGCCAGCCGGTGGGGGAATCAGCCCCAGCATTTT.

This clonotype occurred once. V usage is TRBV7-8 and J usage is TRBJ2-3; 12 bases align to TRBD2. The germline CDR1 and CDR2 sequences are SGHVS and FQNEAQ. The CDR3 extends over 17 amino acids. V shed 3 bases, J shed 1 base, and the junction held 5 bases outside the gene matches. The CDR3 nucleotides read TGTGCCAGCAGCTTCCCTAGCGGGGGGGCACGCACAGATACGCAGTATTTT. It yields the protein CASSFPSGGARTDTQYF.

The genes are TRBV7-9 and TRBJ1-2, with TRBD1 as a possible D gene (6 bases). The ends were cut back, 2 bases at V and 9 bases at J, with 19 bases in the middle. Looked up from germline, CDR1 is SEHNR and CDR2 is FQNEAQ (reference sequence). The CDR3 loop spans 15 amino acids. The CDR3 nucleotides are TGTGCCAGCAGCTTAAGTTCCGGGGGCTCGATTAGCTACACCTTC. Translation gives CASSLSSGGSISYTF.

This clonotype was detected many times. The chain recombines TRBV29-1 with TRBJ2-7; D unclear. V was trimmed by 0 bases and J by 1 base, leaving 7 bases between them. CDR3 size: 13 residues. CDR1 is SQVTM, CDR2 ANQGSEA, per germline. The CDR3 loop is CSVEDPVSYEQYV. DNA of the CDR3: TGCAGCGTTGAAGATCCGGTTTCCTACGAGCAGTACGTC.

This clonotype has at least ten counts. The chain combines TRBV29-1 with TRBJ1-2; D not resolved. This CDR3 region has 8 residues. Trimming shortened V by 4 bases and J by 7 bases, and 1 base separated the two germline ends. The germline CDR1 and CDR2 sequences are SQVTM and ANQGSEA. CDR3 residues: CSVGGYTF. The CDR3 bases are TGCAGCGTTGGTGGCTACACCTTC.

In its sample, this clonotype was seen many times. The J gene is TRBJ1-6, the V gene TRBV7-2, with a tentative D call TRBD1 (5 bases). V was shortened by 2 bases and J by 14 bases, with 19 bases between the two germline ends. This CDR3 is 15 amino acids long. Germline CDR1 reads SGHTA; CDR2 reads FQGNSA. CDR3 sequence (DNA): TGTGCCAGCAGCTTAACCCCCGAGGCCGGAGGGGCCCTCCACTTT. Translating it yields CASSLTPEAGGALHF.

This chain joins TRBV6-5 and TRBJ1-2; 8 positions match TRBD1. The CDR3 has 15 residues. The germline gives CDR1 MNHEY, CDR2 SVGAGI. After removal of 6 bases from V and 1 base from J, the junction contained 7 bases not matched to a gene. CDR3 loop: CASRPGTGYNYGYTF. CDR3 DNA: TGTGCCAGCAGGCCCGGGACAGGTTATAACTATGGCTACACCTTC.

The table lists this clonotype with a few counts. CDR3 in amino acids: CASRPGQGSSYEQYV. Written as DNA, the CDR3 is TGTGCCAGCAGGCCCGGACAGGGCAGCTCCTACGAGCAGTACGTC. The chain links TRBV6-1 to TRBJ2-7; 8 bases line up with TRBD1. The CDR3 length is 15 residues. After removal of 6 bases from V and 0 bases from J, the junction contained 7 bases not matched to a gene. Germline assignment: CDR1 MNHNS and CDR2 SASEGT.

In this sample, this clonotype turned up a few times. The chain carries TRBV11-3 and TRBJ2-3; 7 bases align to TRBD2. J was trimmed by 3 bases and V by 1 base; bases with no gene match: 4. Germline values: CDR1 SGHNT, CDR2 YENEEA. The CDR3 is made up of 15 amino acids. The CDR3 sequence is CASSLGRGSTDTQYF. DNA of the CDR3: TGTGCCAGCAGCTTAGGGCGGGGGTCTACAGATACGCAGTATTTT.